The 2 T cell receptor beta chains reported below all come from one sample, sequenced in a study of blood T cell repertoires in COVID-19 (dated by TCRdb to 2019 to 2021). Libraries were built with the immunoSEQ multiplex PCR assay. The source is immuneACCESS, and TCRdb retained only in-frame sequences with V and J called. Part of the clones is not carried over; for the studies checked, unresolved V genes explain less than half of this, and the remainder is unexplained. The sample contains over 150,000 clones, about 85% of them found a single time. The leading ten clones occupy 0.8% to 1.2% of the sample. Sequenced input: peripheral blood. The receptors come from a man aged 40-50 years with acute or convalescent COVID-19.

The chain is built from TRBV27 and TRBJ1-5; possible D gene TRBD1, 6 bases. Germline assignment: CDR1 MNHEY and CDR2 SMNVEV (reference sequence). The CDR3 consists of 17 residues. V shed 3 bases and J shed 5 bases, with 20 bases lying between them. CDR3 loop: CASSLLGNAGADQPQHF. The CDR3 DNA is TGTGCCAGCAGTTTGCTGGGGAACGCAGGGGCAGATCAGCCCCAGCATTTT.

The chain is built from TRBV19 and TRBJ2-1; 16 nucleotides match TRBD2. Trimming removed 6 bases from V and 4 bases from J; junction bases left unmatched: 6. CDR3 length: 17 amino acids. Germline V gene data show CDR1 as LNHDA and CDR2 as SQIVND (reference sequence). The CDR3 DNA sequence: TGTGCCAGTAGCCCGGGACTAGCGGGGGGGCCATACAATGAGCAGTTCTTC. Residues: CASSPGLAGGPYNEQFF.